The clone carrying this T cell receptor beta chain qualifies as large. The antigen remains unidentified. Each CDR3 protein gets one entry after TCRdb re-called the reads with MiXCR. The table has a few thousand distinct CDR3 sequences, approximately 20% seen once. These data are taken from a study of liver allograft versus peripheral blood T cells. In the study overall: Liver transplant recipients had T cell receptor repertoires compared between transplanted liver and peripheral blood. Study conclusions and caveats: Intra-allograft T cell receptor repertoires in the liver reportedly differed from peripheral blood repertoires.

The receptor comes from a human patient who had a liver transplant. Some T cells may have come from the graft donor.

The CDR3 DNA sequence: TGTGCCAGCAGCGAGGAGCGGGAGAGCCCATTCAATGAGCAGTTCTTC. Translated: CASSEERESPFNEQFF. This chain links TRBV7-9 with TRBJ2-1, with 8 nucleotides matching TRBD2. Per the germline V gene, CDR1 is SEHNR and CDR2 is FQNEAQ (reference sequence). With V trimmed by 5 bases and J by 6 bases, 12 bases remained unmatched. This CDR3 spans 16 amino acids.